Sequencing of this TCR beta chain was carried out in a study of T-cell memory formation after mild COVID-19. Broader study findings: Clones that shrank (day 15 to 85) were balanced CD4/CD8, whereas later expanders leaned CD4+.

This CDR3 is 15 amino acids long. Trimming took 1 base from V and 2 from J, leaving 10 bases between them. Per the germline V gene, CDR1 is MGHRA and CDR2 is YSYEKL. With constant-segment primers, 5'RACE yielded cDNA libraries of TCR alpha and TCR beta that carried sample barcodes and UMIs. TCRdb analysed the 5' RACE reads with MiXCR anew, one entry per CDR3 protein. Here the sample spans about 390,000 distinct CDR3 sequences, about 17% being singletons. Note on this clonotype: Its antigen is as yet unknown.

The sample taken for sequencing was PBMCs or a T cell subset sorted from them (not recorded which). This rearrangement joins TRBV4-1 to TRBJ2-3; D is possibly TRBD2 (6 bases). The clonotype originates from a man aged 18 to 30 who had mild COVID-19 (a few samples of this study predate the infection). Cell type and time point are not known. The CDR3 loop reads CASSQVSGYTDTQYF. Here the CDR3 DNA reads TGCGCCAGCAGCCAAGTTAGCGGTTACACAGATACGCAGTATTTT.